Ten or more counts support the clone carrying this T cell receptor beta chain. This specimen comes from a study of identical twins. Germline V gene data show CDR1 as SGHAT and CDR2 as FQNNGV. This CDR3 spans 18 amino acids. V was cut by 3 bases and J by 5 bases, with 23 bases left in between. Healthy Caucasian donors formed the entire cohort. One entry per CDR3 protein, called by TCRdb with MiXCR from the 5' RACE reads. The table has 430,000 or so distinct CDR3 sequences, 20% to 30% seen once. Separately, the same data were catalogued under a study of T cells expressing NK-cell markers. That paper adds: From sorted CD3+CD56+NKG2C+, CD3+CD56+NKG2C- and CD3+CD56-NKG2C+ T cells came the TCR beta repertoires. Dominant NKG2C+ clonotypes made up 1.0-7.0% of CD8+ T cells in roughly six donors.

Sequenced: CD4+ T cells sorted from blood. The rearrangement links TRBV11-2 to TRBJ2-1; the D gene is possibly TRBD2 (5 bases). The TCR originated in a young woman in good health. The CDR3 nucleotides read TGTGCCAGCAGCTTCCGTGTTACGTTGACTACCCTTCACAATGAGCAGTTCTTC. Amino acids: CASSFRVTLTTLHNEQFF. Complete variable domain (other parts from reference TRBV11-2 and TRBJ2-1): EAGVAQSPRYKIIEKRQSVAFWCNPISGHATLYWYQQILGQGPKLLIQFQNNGVVDDSQLPKDRFSAERLKGVDSTLKIQPAKLEDSAVYLCASSFRVTLTTLHNEQFFGPGTRLTVL.